This T cell receptor beta chain was identified in a study of T cell clones after liver transplantation. Study-level background: In this trial, immunosuppression withdrawal was attempted within 2 years of liver transplant. Three of eight recipients were HCV-positive; others had non-autoimmune, non-viral indications.

The V end lost 5 bases, the J end lost 2 bases, and 7 bases lay between the germline ends. The CDR3 contains 11 residues. Germline V gene sequence: CDR1 DFQATT, CDR2 SNEGSKA (reference sequence). Profiled with immunoSEQ multiplex PCR; TCRdb holds only in-frame clones, not every one. The data show some 110,000 clones, 90% seen once. The table lists this clone with a count of one. Its specificity is not known. Study conclusions and caveats: A significant post-transplant drop in circulating graft-donor-reactive CD4 TCRbeta sequences occurred in most of the 8 subjects.

Unstimulated PBMCs were sorted into CD3+CD4+ and CD3+CD8+ populations. The origin of this receptor is a human patient who received a liver transplant. The graft donor may have given rise to some T cells. The rearrangement links TRBV20-1 to TRBJ2-7; D remains unclear. The sequencing here drew on CD4+ T cells from blood, taken 12 months after liver transplant. The DNA of the CDR3 is TGCAGTGCTTGGGAAACCTACGAGCAGTACTTC. It is translated as CSAWETYEQYF.